These 21 T cell receptor beta chains were all obtained from the same sample, sequenced in a study of blood T cell repertoires in COVID-19. The method was immunoSEQ multiplex PCR; TCRdb's version includes in-frame clones alone and lacks a portion of them. The profile covers tens of thousands of clones, with 65% to 85% appearing a single time and around 43% taken by the ten largest. Sequenced input: peripheral blood. The source of these receptors is a man between 70 and 80 years old with active or convalescent COVID-19.

The rearrangement uses TRBV6-6 and TRBJ2-7; tentatively, D is TRBD1 (5 bases). Deletions cut 4 bases from V and 0 bases from J, with 16 bases between. This CDR3 spans 16 amino acids. Per germline, CDR1 MNHNY and CDR2 SVGAGI (reference sequence). CDR3 protein: CASSSTREGASYEQYF. In DNA form, the CDR3 reads TGTGCCAGCAGTTCCACGCGCGAAGGGGCCTCCTACGAGCAGTACTTC.

The chain is built from TRBV5-4 and TRBJ2-1, with 7 bases matching TRBD2. CDR3 length equals 15 residues. V was pared by 2 bases and J by 2 bases, with 4 bases of the junction left unmatched. Germline V gene sequence: CDR1 SGHNT, CDR2 YYREEE (reference sequence). DNA of the CDR3: TGTGCCAGCAGCTTAGGCGGGGGAGCCTACAATGAGCAGTTCTTC. It codes for CASSLGGGAYNEQFF. Full variable domain (outside the CDR3, taken from reference TRBV5-4 and TRBJ2-1): ETGVTQSPTHLIKTRGQQVTLRCSSQSGHNTVSWYQQALGQGPQFIFQYYREEENGRGNFPPRFSGLQFPNYSSELNVNALELDDSALYLCASSLGGGAYNEQFFGPGTRLTVL.

The chain links TRBV24-1 to TRBJ1-6, with D tentatively TRBD1 (6 bases). CDR3 length: 13 residues. V lost 7 bases to trimming and J lost 7 bases, with 10 bases between them. Germline V CDR1 and CDR2: KGHDR, SFDVKD. In nucleotides, the CDR3 is TGTGCCACCAGACAGGGTCCCAATTCACCCCTCCACTTT. This gives the protein CATRQGPNSPLHF.

J is TRBJ1-5 and V is TRBV18, with 10 bases matching TRBD1. CDR1 and CDR2 from the germline V gene are KGHSH and LQKENI. V was clipped by 2 bases and J by 4 bases; unmatched bases: 5. This CDR3 contains 16 residues. CDR3 loop: CASSPNRDRGNQPQHF. In DNA form, the CDR3 reads TGTGCCAGCTCACCAAACCGGGACAGGGGTAATCAGCCCCAGCATTTT. The complete variable domain, with remaining parts taken from reference TRBV18 and TRBJ1-5, reads NAGVMQNPRHLVRRRGQEARLRCSPMKGHSHVYWYRQLPEEGLKFMVYLQKENIIDESGMPKERFSAEFPKEGPSILRIQQVVRGDSAAYFCASSPNRDRGNQPQHFGDGTRLSIL.

This clone has only a few counts. The rearrangement joins TRBV21-1 to TRBJ2-2; the DNA was not compared with TRBD1, the D call given in the table. TRBV21-1 is annotated as a pseudogene. The CDR3 is 17 amino acids. CDR3 sequence: CASSKGRQGANTGELFF. The CDR3, as DNA: TGTGCCAGCAGCAAAGGTAGACAGGGGGCTAACACCGGGGAGCTGTTTTTT.

The CDR3 loop reads CASSLARSIPDTQYF. The DNA for the CDR3 is TGTGCCAGCAGCTTAGCGCGGAGTATCCCAGATACGCAGTATTTT. The chain joins TRBV7-2 to TRBJ2-3, with D unclear. Between the trimmed V and J ends, which lost 0 bases and 4 bases, there was a span of 11 bases. This CDR3 spans 15 amino acids. Germline CDR1 is SGHTA and CDR2 is FQGNSA.

The chain carries TRBV7-2 and TRBJ2-5; 7 bases map to TRBD2. Losses at the gene ends were 3 bases for V and 5 bases for J; bases not matched to a gene: 9. Germline V CDR1 and CDR2: SGHTA, FQGNSA. The CDR3 is 15 residues long. CDR3 protein: CASSFPAGTIETQYF. Written as DNA, the CDR3 is TGTGCCAGCAGCTTTCCAGCGGGGACTATTGAGACCCAGTACTTC.

There are a few counts of this clone. The chain employs TRBV18 and TRBJ1-1; TRBD1 aligns across 9 bases. The CDR3 spans 16 residues. Trimming at V came to 2 bases and at J to 5 bases, leaving 9 bases not matched to a gene. CDR1 is KGHSH, CDR2 LQKENI, per germline. CDR3 nucleotides: TGTGCCAGCTCACCAACATTAACAGGGGGCAGGACTGAAGCTTTCTTT. It specifies CASSPTLTGGRTEAFF.

The chain has TRBV7-6 and TRBJ1-3; 9 bases match TRBD1. Germline lookup yields CDR1 SGHVS and CDR2 FNYEAQ. The CDR3 sequence is 15 residues long. Losses at the gene ends were 5 bases for V and 4 bases for J; bases not matched to a gene: 6. The CDR3 DNA is TGTGCCAGCAGCCAAGGGGGACAGGGAGGAAACACCATATATTTT. Its protein product is CASSQGGQGGNTIYF. Together with reference TRBV7-6 and TRBJ1-3, the CDR3 gives the full variable domain: GAGVSQSPRYKVTKRGQDVALRCDPISGHVSLYWYRQALGQGPEFLTYFNYEAQQDKSGLPNDRFSAERPEGSISTLTIQRTEQRDSAMYRCASSQGGQGGNTIYFGEGSWLTVV.

The chain combines TRBV12-3 or TRBV12-4 with TRBJ1-1, with D hard to call. The V end was cut by 3 bases, the J end by 4 bases, with 9 bases between. This CDR3 has 13 amino acids. The CDR3 bases are TGTGCCAGCAGTTTTACGGCGGGCACTGAAGCTTTCTTT. Translated, it gives CASSFTAGTEAFF.

The chain uses TRBV27 and TRBJ2-1; 14 bases are a match to TRBD2. The CDR3 is 17 residues long. CDR1 is MNHEY and CDR2 is SMNVEV in the germline V gene (reference sequence). The ends lost 5 bases at V and 4 bases at J; junction bases unmatched: 7. CDR3 in DNA: TGTGCCAGCAGTCCAGGACTAGCGGGGGGTTCGTACAATGAGCAGTTCTTC. It codes for CASSPGLAGGSYNEQFF.

This clone was counted once. This chain uses TRBV9 with TRBJ1-4; 9 nucleotides align to TRBD1. Germline V gene data show CDR1 as SGDLS and CDR2 as YYNGEE. The CDR3 has 16 amino acids. With V trimmed by 6 bases and J by 0 bases, 6 bases remained unmatched. The CDR3 region is CASNTGTGSTNEKLFF. The CDR3 coding sequence is TGTGCCAGCAATACCGGGACAGGGTCAACTAATGAAAAACTGTTTTTT.

The chain recombines TRBV4-2 with TRBJ2-5, with TRBD1 matching 9 bases. CDR1 is LGHNA, CDR2 YNFKEQ, per germline. V dropped 2 bases and J dropped 7; count of bases not matched to a gene: 5. The CDR3 contains 14 residues. The CDR3 region is CASSQPGQGPTQYF. CDR3 nucleotide sequence: TGTGCCAGCAGCCAACCGGGACAGGGACCGACCCAGTACTTC.

V gene TRBV18 combines with J gene TRBJ1-3; a possible D gene is TRBD1 (6 bases). The CDR3 consists of 19 residues. Trimming pared 0 bases from V and 0 bases from J, leaving 18 bases between. Germline V gene data show CDR1 as KGHSH and CDR2 as LQKENI. This CDR3 reads CASSPPSAGARFSGNTIYF. For the CDR3, the DNA is TGTGCCAGCTCACCACCGTCGGCAGGGGCTCGCTTCTCTGGAAACACCATATATTTT.

The chain carries TRBV5-4 and TRBJ1-3, with D uncertain. The germline CDR1 and CDR2 sequences are SGHNT and YYREEE (reference sequence). Trimming pared 5 bases from V and 0 bases from J, leaving 9 bases between. The CDR3 runs 14 residues. Here the CDR3 reads CASRVGISGNTIYF. The DNA of the CDR3 is TGTGCCAGCAGAGTCGGGATCTCTGGAAACACCATATATTTT.

V and J are TRBV6-2 or TRBV6-3 and TRBJ2-3; possibly TRBD1 for D (5 bases). This CDR3 has 14 residues. Germline values: CDR1 MNHEY, CDR2 SVGEGT. V lost 4 bases to trimming and J lost 3 bases, with 11 bases between them. This CDR3 is CASSSGQRTDTQYF. The CDR3 DNA sequence: TGTGCCAGCAGTTCAGGGCAGAGGACAGATACGCAGTATTTT.

The CDR3 region has the DNA TGTGCCAGCAGCTCCCAGGGTAGCGGGAGTAGATTCTCCTACAATGAGCAGTTCTTC. It is translated as CASSSQGSGSRFSYNEQFF. The V call is TRBV7-8, the J call TRBJ2-1; 9 nucleotides match TRBD2. The CDR3 sequence is 19 residues long. V shed 4 bases, J shed 0 bases, and the junction held 13 bases outside the gene matches. The germline gives CDR1 SGHVS, CDR2 FQNEAQ.

This clone was observed once. The chain recombines TRBV7-9 with TRBJ1-1, with 7 bases aligning to TRBD1. V shed 4 bases and J 9 bases; nucleotides not matched to a gene: 14. CDR3 length equals 15 residues. The germline V gene encodes CDR1 SEHNR and CDR2 FQNEAQ (reference sequence). The CDR3 DNA is TGTGCCAGCAGCTCAAGGGACGCCAAGGGGGCCAAAGCTTTCTTT. It specifies CASSSRDAKGAKAFF.

The chain employs TRBV28 and TRBJ1-6; a weak D match, TRBD1 (6 bases). CDR3 length: 18 residues. The V end lost 4 bases, the J end lost 5 bases, and 21 bases lay between the germline ends. Germline CDR1 is MDHEN and CDR2 is SYDVKM. The CDR3 spells CASSSLWRGGGDNSPLHF. The CDR3 DNA reads as TGTGCCAGCAGTTCCCTATGGAGAGGGGGAGGGGATAATTCACCCCTCCACTTT. Drawing the rest from reference TRBV28 and TRBJ1-6, the complete variable domain is DVKVTQSSRYLVKRTGEKVFLECVQDMDHENMFWYRQDPGLGLRLIYFSYDVKMKEKGDIPEGYSVSREKKERFSLILESASTNQTSMYLCASSSLWRGGGDNSPLHFGNGTRLTVT.

The V and J genes are TRBV11-3 and TRBJ1-2; no reliable D call. The CDR3 has 15 amino acids. The V gene's germline CDR1 is SGHNT and CDR2 YENEEA. V was cut by 1 base and J by 2 bases, with 11 bases left in between. The CDR3: CASSLGTERNYGYTF. CDR3 nucleotides: TGTGCCAGCAGCTTAGGCACAGAACGAAACTATGGCTACACCTTC. The full variable domain, in which reference TRBV11-3 and TRBJ1-2 provide the parts outside the CDR3, is EAGVVQSPRYKIIEKKQPVAFWCNPISGHNTLYWYLQNLGQGPELLIRYENEEAVDDSQLPKDRFSAERLKGVDSTLKIQPAELGDSAVYLCASSLGTERNYGYTFGSGTRLTVV.

The chain recombines TRBV3-1 (or the pseudogene TRBV3-2) with TRBJ2-3; the match to TRBD2 covers 11 bases. CDR3 size: 16 residues. V was pared by 4 bases and J by 2 bases, with 5 bases of the junction left unmatched. Germline V gene sequence: CDR1 LGHDT, CDR2 YNNKEL (reference sequence). CDR3 sequence (DNA): TGTGCCAGCAGCCCCTGGACTAGCGGGCCCACAGATACGCAGTATTTT. It translates to CASSPWTSGPTDTQYF.